Included here is one T cell receptor beta chain sequence, with context. The protocol was immunoSEQ multiplex PCR, while the TCRdb copy is restricted to in-frame clones and leaves out a portion. The sample contains about 26,000 clones, 82% of which appear only once. Per the germline V gene, CDR1 is ENHRY and CDR2 is SYGVKD. This CDR3 is built from 15 residues. J lost 2 bases, V lost 4 bases, and 5 bases had no gene match. The data belong to a study of control samples from healthy donors and cancer patients. The sequencing input was PBMCs. This TCR derives from a man in his 60s with colorectal cancer. The chain carries TRBV10-3 and TRBJ1-1; TRBD1 aligns across 9 bases. CDR3 loop: CAISARGQGNTEAFF. CDR3 in DNA: TGTGCCATCAGTGCTAGGGGACAGGGAAACACTGAAGCTTTCTTT.